The 26 T cell receptor beta chains presented below share a single source sample, sequenced in a study of cytomegalovirus exposure and HLA in healthy donors. Here immunoSEQ multiplex PCR was the method, and the copy in TCRdb shows in-frame clones only, minus some. Among 250,000 or so clones listed, more than 85% were seen once. The sequenced sample consisted of PBMCs. These receptors came from a man aged 18 to 30 in good health and CMV-seropositive.

The rearrangement joins TRBV27 to TRBJ2-7; no definite D call. This CDR3 is 16 amino acids long. CDR1 and CDR2 from the germline V gene are MNHEY and SMNVEV (reference sequence). Trimming removed 5 bases at V and 0 bases at J, with 17 bases between. The CDR3 bases are TGTGCCAGCAGTAACTCGATGGGCCCTATCTCCTACGAGCAGTACTTC. Translated: CASSNSMGPISYEQYF.

The V and J genes are TRBV7-2 and TRBJ1-5; D unresolved. Germline V lookup: CDR1 SGHTA, CDR2 FQGNSA. V was trimmed by 5 bases and J by 2 bases, leaving 13 bases between them. CDR3 size: 15 residues. The CDR3 spells CASSPGGLGNQPQHF. The CDR3 bases are TGTGCCAGCAGCCCCGGAGGGCTAGGCAATCAGCCCCAGCATTTT. Drawing the rest from reference TRBV7-2 and TRBJ1-5, the complete variable domain is GAGVSQSPSNKVTEKGKDVELRCDPISGHTALYWYRQSLGQGLEFLIYFQGNSAPDKSGLPSDRFSAERTGGSVSTLTIQRTQQEDSAVYLCASSPGGLGNQPQHFGDGTRLSIL.

The chain recombines TRBV4-2 with TRBJ2-3; 8 bases line up with TRBD2. Trimming removed 7 bases from V and 4 bases from J; junction bases left unmatched: 10. CDR3 length equals 15 residues. CDR1 and CDR2 from the germline V gene are LGHNA and YNFKEQ. Here the CDR3 DNA reads TGTGCCAGCACTCCACTAGCGGCAAGGCCAGATACGCAGTATTTT. Protein product: CASTPLAARPDTQYF.

J is TRBJ1-2 and V is TRBV29-1, with D tentatively TRBD1 (6 bases). V was trimmed by 0 bases and J by 4 bases, leaving 15 bases between them. Germline lookup yields CDR1 SQVTM and CDR2 ANQGSEA. The CDR3 is made up of 15 amino acids. CDR3 region: CSVEDLGRGTYGYTF. In DNA form, the CDR3 reads TGCAGCGTTGAAGATCTAGGCAGGGGCACCTATGGCTACACCTTC.

This sequence joins TRBV4-1 and TRBJ2-7; D remains ambiguous. The germline CDR1 and CDR2 sequences are MGHRA and YSYEKL. The CDR3 is made up of 14 amino acids. Trimming removed 4 bases at V and 5 bases at J, with 15 bases between. As DNA, the CDR3 is TGCGCCAGCAGCCCCCCCGGCCTTGGGGACGAGCAGTACTTC. Its protein is CASSPPGLGDEQYF.

The rearrangement joins TRBV19 to TRBJ1-5, with 9 bases matching TRBD1. This CDR3 has 14 residues. CDR1 and CDR2 from the germline V gene are LNHDA and SQIVND (reference sequence). V was clipped by 10 bases and J by 6 bases; unmatched bases: 10. The CDR3 DNA reads TGTGCCACCCAAACCGGGACAGGGTTTCAGCCCCAGCATTTT. Translating it yields CATQTGTGFQPQHF.

The CDR3 sequence is CASSLLGTSGKETQYF. The DNA of the CDR3 is TGTGCCAGCAGCTTACTTGGTACTAGCGGAAAAGAGACCCAGTACTTC. V usage is TRBV7-3 and J usage is TRBJ2-5, with TRBD2 matching 8 bases. The CDR3 has 16 residues. Germline CDR1 is SGHTA and CDR2 is FQGTGA. Trimming removed 2 bases from V and 3 bases from J; junction bases left unmatched: 8.

The chain joins TRBV5-1 to TRBJ1-2; a possible D gene is TRBD1 (5 bases). CDR1 is SGHRS and CDR2 is YFSETQ in the germline V gene. CDR3 size: 16 residues. Trimming took 0 bases from V and 0 from J, leaving 12 bases between them. The CDR3 sequence: CASSLELGEANYGYTF. In DNA form, the CDR3 reads TGCGCCAGCAGCTTGGAGTTAGGGGAGGCTAACTATGGCTACACCTTC.

This chain links TRBV6-5 with TRBJ2-7, with 9 bases lining up with TRBD2. The CDR3 sequence is 15 residues long. The ends lost 4 bases at V and 3 bases at J; junction bases unmatched: 7. CDR1 and CDR2 (germline): MNHEY, SVGAGI. The CDR3 is CASSSQGLAYYEQYF. DNA for the CDR3: TGTGCCAGCAGTTCCCAGGGACTAGCCTACTACGAGCAGTACTTC.

The gene calls are TRBV27 and TRBJ2-3; D unclear. Germline CDR1 and CDR2: MNHEY and SMNVEV (reference sequence). Deletions cut 5 bases from V and 4 bases from J, with 10 bases between. The CDR3 length is 13 residues. In DNA form, the CDR3 reads TGTGCCAGCAGTGCCAACTTTGCAGATACGCAGTATTTT. It encodes CASSANFADTQYF.

V is TRBV5-1 and J is TRBJ2-2, with 7 bases lining up with TRBD2. This CDR3 spans 15 amino acids. Trimming at V came to 3 bases and at J to 3 bases, leaving 5 bases not matched to a gene. CDR1 SGHRS and CDR2 YFSETQ come from the germline V gene. This CDR3 reads CASSWRGTDTGELFF. CDR3 coding DNA: TGCGCCAGCAGCTGGCGGGGGACGGACACCGGGGAGCTGTTTTTT.

This clone was observed a handful of times. The V gene is TRBV2, the J gene TRBJ2-7, with 10 nucleotides matching TRBD1. The CDR3 is made up of 15 amino acids. Germline CDR1 is SNHLY and CDR2 is FYNNEI. V lost 7 bases and J lost 4; bases outside the gene matches: 10. CDR3 DNA sequence: TGTGCCAGCATGAGGGAGGGACAGGGGTCGTACGAGCAGTACTTC. Amino acid sequence: CASMREGQGSYEQYF.

This chain joins TRBV19 and TRBJ1-5; weak D call: TRBD1 (5 bases). The CDR3 is 14 amino acids. V shed 5 bases and J shed 1 base, with 9 bases lying between them. In germline, CDR1 is LNHDA, CDR2 SQIVND (reference sequence). CDR3 sequence (DNA): TGTGCCAGTAGTTGGCAGGGAAGCAATCAGCCCCAGCATTTT. Protein product: CASSWQGSNQPQHF.

The CDR3 protein is CASSYLGGGGYTF. The DNA for the CDR3 is TGTGCCAGTAGCTACCTCGGAGGAGGGGGCTACACCTTC. The rearrangement uses TRBV19 and TRBJ1-2; D unclear. V was trimmed by 6 bases and J by 8 bases, leaving 16 bases between them. Germline V gives CDR1 LNHDA, CDR2 SQIVND (reference sequence). The CDR3 is made up of 13 amino acids.

This clone showed up just once. The chain links TRBV30 to TRBJ2-7, with 7 bases identical to TRBD2. From germline, CDR1 is GTSNPN and CDR2 SVGIG (reference sequence). V lost 4 bases and J lost 3; bases outside the gene matches: 3. This CDR3 spans 12 amino acids. CDR3 sequence reads: CAWNRGDYEQYF. DNA for the CDR3: TGTGCCTGGAACCGGGGGGACTACGAGCAGTACTTC.

The gene calls are TRBV7-2 and TRBJ1-1; no firm D call. V lost 1 base and J lost 2, with 11 bases in between. Germline loops: CDR1 SGHTA, CDR2 FQGNSA. This CDR3 has 15 residues. The CDR3 loop is CASSLVGPGNTEAFF. CDR3 in DNA: TGTGCCAGCAGCTTAGTCGGGCCGGGAAACACTGAAGCTTTCTTT.

This chain connects TRBV7-2 to TRBJ2-1, with TRBD2 matching over 8 bases. CDR1 is SGHTA, CDR2 FQGNSA, per germline. The CDR3 totals 15 residues. The ends lost 1 base at V and 3 bases at J; junction bases unmatched: 2. The chain's CDR3 is CASSLVGRVYNEQFF. CDR3 coding DNA: TGTGCCAGCAGCTTAGTCGGGAGGGTCTACAATGAGCAGTTCTTC.

This chain uses TRBV29-1 with TRBJ2-3, with a weak D call TRBD2 (6 bases). The CDR3 consists of 15 residues. Per the germline V gene, CDR1 is SQVTM and CDR2 is ANQGSEA. Between the trimmed V and J ends, which lost 4 bases and 1 base, there was a span of 15 bases. CDR3: CSVGGWASGTDTQYF. The CDR3 bases are TGCAGCGTTGGGGGATGGGCTAGCGGCACAGATACGCAGTATTTT.

The chain recombines TRBV5-6 with TRBJ2-7; tentatively, D is TRBD2 (6 bases). CDR3 length: 18 amino acids. CDR1 and CDR2 (germline): SGHDT, YYEEEE. V lost 4 bases to trimming and J lost 0 bases, with 23 bases between them. Here the CDR3 reads CASSLETLPGLLSYEQYF. The CDR3 region has the DNA TGTGCCAGCAGCCTGGAAACCTTACCGGGACTCCTCTCCTACGAGCAGTACTTC.

The chain is built from TRBV5-4 and TRBJ1-2, with D unclear. The germline V gene has CDR1 SGHNT and CDR2 YYREEE (reference sequence). The CDR3 is 15 amino acids. Trimming cost V 6 bases and J 4 bases, with 19 bases left between them. CDR3 residues: CASTLIGSRSYGYTF. As DNA, the CDR3 is TGTGCCAGCACCCTCATTGGATCCAGAAGCTATGGCTACACCTTC.

The genes are TRBV7-9 and TRBJ2-1; weak D call: TRBD2 (6 bases). The CDR3 runs to 12 residues. Trimming removed 8 bases at V and 9 bases at J, with 14 bases between. The germline CDR1 and CDR2 sequences are SEHNR and FQNEAQ (reference sequence). The CDR3 region is CASGGIGGEQFF. DNA of the CDR3: TGTGCCAGCGGGGGGATCGGCGGTGAGCAGTTCTTC.

A single count supports this clone. The chain uses TRBV2 and TRBJ1-1; 9 bases agree with TRBD1. Losses at the gene ends were 9 bases for V and 3 bases for J; bases not matched to a gene: 5. The CDR3 is 13 residues long. Germline CDR1 is SNHLY and CDR2 is FYNNEI. CDR3 in amino acids: CASHRGLDTEAFF. The CDR3 nucleotides read TGTGCCAGTCACAGGGGGCTGGACACTGAAGCTTTCTTT.

The rearrangement links TRBV25-1 to TRBJ2-1; TRBD2 matches 13 bases. V lost 6 bases, J lost 9 bases, and 5 bases stayed unmatched. From germline, CDR1 is MGHDK and CDR2 SYGVNS. The CDR3 loop spans 14 amino acids. The CDR3 bases are TGTGCCAGCAGCAGACTAGCGGGAGGCGGTGAGCAGTTCTTC. Its translation is CASSRLAGGGEQFF.

The chain couples TRBV6-5 to TRBJ1-2; D might be TRBD1 (6 bases). There are 15 residues in the CDR3. Trimming cost V 6 bases and J 6 bases, with 20 bases left between them. Germline values: CDR1 MNHEY, CDR2 SVGAGI. CDR3 nucleotide sequence: TGTGCCAGCAGAGCCGGGACACCGGCTAGGGATGGCTACACCTTC. Encoded protein: CASRAGTPARDGYTF.

The chain is built from TRBV25-1 and TRBJ2-1; possibly TRBD1 for D (6 bases). V was pared by 2 bases and J by 9 bases, with 11 bases between. This CDR3 is built from 13 residues. Germline V lookup: CDR1 MGHDK, CDR2 SYGVNS. The CDR3 DNA is TGTGCCAGCAGTGAACCTGACAGGCTTGAGCAGTTCTTC. This translates into CASSEPDRLEQFF.

The V call is TRBV5-1, the J call TRBJ1-3; 10 nucleotides match TRBD1. CDR3 length equals 17 residues. V dropped 4 bases and J dropped 1; count of bases not matched to a gene: 8. CDR1 is SGHRS and CDR2 is YFSETQ in the germline V gene. This chain's CDR3 is CASSAGQGDGSGNTIYF. The CDR3 bases are TGCGCCAGCAGCGCCGGACAGGGGGACGGGTCTGGAAACACCATATATTTT.